These T cell receptor beta chains were read from a single sample in a study of monozygotic twins with cystic fibrosis. Generated by immunoSEQ multiplex PCR, the TCRdb table keeps only in-frame clones and is missing some. The data contain roughly 12,000 clones, 65% to 90% of them singletons. Material for sequencing was blood. Receptor source: a man in his late teens or twenties with cystic fibrosis. CDR3s include the opening cysteine and the closing phenylalanine or tryptophan. Each record gives: clone size, CDR3 length, V gene, D gene, J gene, CDR3 DNA, CDR3 protein. The D gene is left open where the match is weak. Where a row states a size, it is once, few, many or the class of an expanded clone; other rows omit it.

-,15,TRBV19,-,TRBJ2-1,TGTGCCAGTAGTATAATGAGTAGGGTTCACAATGAGCAGTTCTTC,CASSIMSRVHNEQFF
-,15,TRBV6-1,TRBD1,TRBJ2-5,TGTGCCACAGCCTTCAGGACAGGGGCAGGGGAGACCCAGTACTTC,CATAFRTGAGETQYF
few,14,TRBV19,-,TRBJ1-1,TGTGCCAGTAGTATCGGAGCAGGGAACACTGAAGCTTTCTTT,CASSIGAGNTEAFF
-,14,TRBV9,-,TRBJ1-5,TGTGCCAGCAGCCCTGAGGACAGAGGTCAGCCCCAGCATTTT,CASSPEDRGQPQHF
-,16,TRBV2,-,TRBJ1-3,TGTGCCAGCAGGGACCAATTGCAGGTTACCGGAAACACCATATATTTT,CASRDQLQVTGNTIYF
few,13,TRBV18,TRBD1,TRBJ2-1,TGTGCCAGCTCAATGACAGGGGGCAATGAGCAGTTCTTC,CASSMTGGNEQFF
-,16,TRBV2,TRBD2,TRBJ2-2,TGTGCCAGCAGCGAACGGCGACCGGGAGGGCCCGGGGAGCTGTTTTTT,CASSERRPGGPGELFF
-,14,TRBV7-3,TRBD2,TRBJ2-1,TGTGCCAGCAGCTCTACTAGCGGGGGGGCGGAGCAGTTCTTC,CASSSTSGGAEQFF
once,15,TRBV6-5,TRBD2,TRBJ2-1,TGTGCCAGCAATCTCGGGGGATTTAGCGGGAATGAGCAGTTCTTC,CASNLGGFSGNEQFF
-,12,TRBV13,-,TRBJ2-7,TGTGCCAGCAGCTTATACAACAGGGAGCAGTACTTC,CASSLYNREQYF
few,15,TRBV14,-,TRBJ1-4,TGTGCCAGCAGCCCCAGGACGGCAACTAATGAAAAACTGTTTTTT,CASSPRTATNEKLFF
-,15,TRBV29-1,TRBD1,TRBJ2-5,TGCAGCGTGGGGCGAACCGGGACAGAACAAGAGACCCAGTACTTC,CSVGRTGTEQETQYF
-,16,TRBV18,-,TRBJ1-2,TGTGCCAGCTCACCACGTGGACAGTCCGTCCATCATGGCTACACCTTC,CASSPRGQSVHHGYTF
few,12,TRBV30,-,TRBJ1-1,TGTGCCTGGAGCCGGGGACCCGTAGAAGCTTTCTTT,CAWSRGPVEAFF
-,16,TRBV6-5,-,TRBJ2-1,TGTGCCAGCAGTTACCTCGGGGGAAGCTCCTACAATGAGCAGTTCTTC,CASSYLGGSSYNEQFF
-,13,TRBV7-2,-,TRBJ1-6,TGTGCCAGCAGCTTGTGGGGGGACTCACCCCTCCACTTT,CASSLWGDSPLHF
-,13,TRBV9,TRBD1,TRBJ1-2,TGTGCCAGCGGGGGACAGGGGGCATATGGCTACACCTTC,CASGGQGAYGYTF
-,15,TRBV7-2,-,TRBJ1-4,TGTGCCAGCAGCTTGACAGGTCCAACTAATGAAAAACTGTTTTTT,CASSLTGPTNEKLFF
-,16,TRBV11-2,TRBD2,TRBJ2-7,TGTGCCAGCAGCTTGGTAGCGGGAGTGCGGTCCTACGAGCAGTACTTC,CASSLVAGVRSYEQYF
-,15,TRBV6-5,-,TRBJ2-1,TGTGCCAGCACCCCGGGGCTAGAGACCTACAATGAGCAGTTCTTC,CASTPGLETYNEQFF
-,15,TRBV18,-,TRBJ1-1,TGTGCCAGCTCACCTTCAGCGAGGGGGAACACTGAAGCTTTCTTT,CASSPSARGNTEAFF
-,16,TRBV14,-,TRBJ1-6,TGTGCCAGCAGCCAACGCGCGTTAATGGGTTACTCACCCCTCCACTTT,CASSQRALMGYSPLHF
few,17,TRBV7-9,-,TRBJ2-6,TGTGCCAGCGGTCCGGGCTTTCCGTTCTCTGGGGCCAACGTCCTGACTTTC,CASGPGFPFSGANVLTF